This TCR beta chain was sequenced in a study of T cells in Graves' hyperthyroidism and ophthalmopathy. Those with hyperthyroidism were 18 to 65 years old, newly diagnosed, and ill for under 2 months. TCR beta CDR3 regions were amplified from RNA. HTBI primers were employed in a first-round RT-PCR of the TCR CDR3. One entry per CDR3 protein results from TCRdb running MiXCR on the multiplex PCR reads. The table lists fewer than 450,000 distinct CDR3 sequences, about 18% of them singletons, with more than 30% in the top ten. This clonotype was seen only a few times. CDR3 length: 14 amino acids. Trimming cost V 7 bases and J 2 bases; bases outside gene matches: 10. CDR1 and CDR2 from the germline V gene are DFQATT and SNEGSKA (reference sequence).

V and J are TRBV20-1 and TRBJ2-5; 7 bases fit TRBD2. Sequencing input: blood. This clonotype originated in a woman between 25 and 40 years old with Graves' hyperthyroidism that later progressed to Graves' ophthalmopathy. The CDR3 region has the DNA TGCAGTGGTTCAAGCGGGGCCAGACAAGAGACCCAGTACTTC. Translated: CSGSSGARQETQYF.